This T cell receptor beta chain came from a study of T cell responses to AZD1222 COVID-19 vaccine. Study-level results: Following two doses of AZD1222, Spike-specific TCR breadth and depth rose.

CDR1 SGHTA and CDR2 FQGTGA come from the germline V gene. Trimming pared 5 bases from V and 0 bases from J, leaving 9 bases between. This CDR3 is built from 14 residues. Clones were read by immunoSEQ multiplex PCR, and TCRdb kept only the in-frame ones, dropping some. The data hold some 150,000 clones, with about 92% observed a single time. For this clone: What it binds is unknown.

This sample comprised peripheral blood, obtained 28 days after the second AZD1222 dose. The rearrangement joins TRBV7-3 to TRBJ2-3; unclear D gene. This sequence originates from an adult who received the AZD1222 COVID-19 vaccine. In DNA, the CDR3 is TGTGCCAGCAGCCAAGCGACAAGCACAGATACGCAGTATTTT. It encodes CASSQATSTDTQYF. Complete variable domain (other parts from reference TRBV7-3 and TRBJ2-3): GAGVSQTPSNKVTEKGKYVELRCDPISGHTALYWYRQSLGQGPEFLIYFQGTGAADDSGLPNDRFFAVRPEGSVSTLKIQRTERGDSAVYLCASSQATSTDTQYFGPGTRLTVL.